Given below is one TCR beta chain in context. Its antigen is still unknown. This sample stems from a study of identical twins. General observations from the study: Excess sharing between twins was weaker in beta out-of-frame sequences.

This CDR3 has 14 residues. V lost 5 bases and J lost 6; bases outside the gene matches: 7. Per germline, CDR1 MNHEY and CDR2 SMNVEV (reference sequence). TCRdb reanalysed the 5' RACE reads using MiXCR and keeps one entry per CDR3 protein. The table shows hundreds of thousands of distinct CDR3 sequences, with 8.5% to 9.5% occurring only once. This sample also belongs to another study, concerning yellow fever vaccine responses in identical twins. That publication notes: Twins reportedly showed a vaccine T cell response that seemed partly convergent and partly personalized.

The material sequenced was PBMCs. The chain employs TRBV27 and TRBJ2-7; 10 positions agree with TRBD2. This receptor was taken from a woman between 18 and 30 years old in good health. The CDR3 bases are TGTGCCAGCAGTCTCCGGACTAGCGGATTCGAGCAGTACTTC. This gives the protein CASSLRTSGFEQYF.